One and the same sample provided the 2 T cell receptor beta chains below, sequenced in a study of cytomegalovirus exposure and HLA in healthy donors. Here immunoSEQ multiplex PCR was the method, and the copy in TCRdb shows in-frame clones only, minus some. The sample records hundreds of thousands of clones, around four fifths being singletons. Sequences were obtained from PBMCs. The origin of the receptors is a young woman in good health and CMV-seronegative.

A few counts support this clone. The gene calls are TRBV11-2 and TRBJ1-2, with 10 bases fitting TRBD1. There are 14 residues in the CDR3. Germline loops: CDR1 SGHAT, CDR2 FQNNGV. V shed 5 bases and J 3 bases; nucleotides not matched to a gene: 3. CDR3 nucleotides: TGTGCCAGCAGCCTCGGACAGGGGGACTATGGCTACACCTTC. This codes for CASSLGQGDYGYTF.

DNA for the CDR3: TGTGCCAGCAGTTACCAGGGGGGAGGTGGCTACACCTTC. Protein product: CASSYQGGGGYTF. V gene TRBV6-5 combines with J gene TRBJ1-2, with TRBD1 matching over 7 bases. This CDR3 spans 13 amino acids. V dropped 2 bases and J dropped 7; count of bases not matched to a gene: 4. Looked up from germline, CDR1 is MNHEY and CDR2 is SVGAGI.